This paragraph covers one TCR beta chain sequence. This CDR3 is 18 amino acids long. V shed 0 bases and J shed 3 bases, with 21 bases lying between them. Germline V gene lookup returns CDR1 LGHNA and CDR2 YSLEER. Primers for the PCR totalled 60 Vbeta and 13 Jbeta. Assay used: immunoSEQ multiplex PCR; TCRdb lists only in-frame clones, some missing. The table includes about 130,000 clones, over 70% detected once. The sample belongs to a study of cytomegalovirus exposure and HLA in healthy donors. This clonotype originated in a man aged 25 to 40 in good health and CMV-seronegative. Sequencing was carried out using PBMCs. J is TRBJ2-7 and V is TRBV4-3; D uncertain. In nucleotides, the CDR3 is TGCGCCAGCAGCCAAGATATTGCCCAAGAGAAAATCTACTACGAGCAGTACTTC. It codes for CASSQDIAQEKIYYEQYF.